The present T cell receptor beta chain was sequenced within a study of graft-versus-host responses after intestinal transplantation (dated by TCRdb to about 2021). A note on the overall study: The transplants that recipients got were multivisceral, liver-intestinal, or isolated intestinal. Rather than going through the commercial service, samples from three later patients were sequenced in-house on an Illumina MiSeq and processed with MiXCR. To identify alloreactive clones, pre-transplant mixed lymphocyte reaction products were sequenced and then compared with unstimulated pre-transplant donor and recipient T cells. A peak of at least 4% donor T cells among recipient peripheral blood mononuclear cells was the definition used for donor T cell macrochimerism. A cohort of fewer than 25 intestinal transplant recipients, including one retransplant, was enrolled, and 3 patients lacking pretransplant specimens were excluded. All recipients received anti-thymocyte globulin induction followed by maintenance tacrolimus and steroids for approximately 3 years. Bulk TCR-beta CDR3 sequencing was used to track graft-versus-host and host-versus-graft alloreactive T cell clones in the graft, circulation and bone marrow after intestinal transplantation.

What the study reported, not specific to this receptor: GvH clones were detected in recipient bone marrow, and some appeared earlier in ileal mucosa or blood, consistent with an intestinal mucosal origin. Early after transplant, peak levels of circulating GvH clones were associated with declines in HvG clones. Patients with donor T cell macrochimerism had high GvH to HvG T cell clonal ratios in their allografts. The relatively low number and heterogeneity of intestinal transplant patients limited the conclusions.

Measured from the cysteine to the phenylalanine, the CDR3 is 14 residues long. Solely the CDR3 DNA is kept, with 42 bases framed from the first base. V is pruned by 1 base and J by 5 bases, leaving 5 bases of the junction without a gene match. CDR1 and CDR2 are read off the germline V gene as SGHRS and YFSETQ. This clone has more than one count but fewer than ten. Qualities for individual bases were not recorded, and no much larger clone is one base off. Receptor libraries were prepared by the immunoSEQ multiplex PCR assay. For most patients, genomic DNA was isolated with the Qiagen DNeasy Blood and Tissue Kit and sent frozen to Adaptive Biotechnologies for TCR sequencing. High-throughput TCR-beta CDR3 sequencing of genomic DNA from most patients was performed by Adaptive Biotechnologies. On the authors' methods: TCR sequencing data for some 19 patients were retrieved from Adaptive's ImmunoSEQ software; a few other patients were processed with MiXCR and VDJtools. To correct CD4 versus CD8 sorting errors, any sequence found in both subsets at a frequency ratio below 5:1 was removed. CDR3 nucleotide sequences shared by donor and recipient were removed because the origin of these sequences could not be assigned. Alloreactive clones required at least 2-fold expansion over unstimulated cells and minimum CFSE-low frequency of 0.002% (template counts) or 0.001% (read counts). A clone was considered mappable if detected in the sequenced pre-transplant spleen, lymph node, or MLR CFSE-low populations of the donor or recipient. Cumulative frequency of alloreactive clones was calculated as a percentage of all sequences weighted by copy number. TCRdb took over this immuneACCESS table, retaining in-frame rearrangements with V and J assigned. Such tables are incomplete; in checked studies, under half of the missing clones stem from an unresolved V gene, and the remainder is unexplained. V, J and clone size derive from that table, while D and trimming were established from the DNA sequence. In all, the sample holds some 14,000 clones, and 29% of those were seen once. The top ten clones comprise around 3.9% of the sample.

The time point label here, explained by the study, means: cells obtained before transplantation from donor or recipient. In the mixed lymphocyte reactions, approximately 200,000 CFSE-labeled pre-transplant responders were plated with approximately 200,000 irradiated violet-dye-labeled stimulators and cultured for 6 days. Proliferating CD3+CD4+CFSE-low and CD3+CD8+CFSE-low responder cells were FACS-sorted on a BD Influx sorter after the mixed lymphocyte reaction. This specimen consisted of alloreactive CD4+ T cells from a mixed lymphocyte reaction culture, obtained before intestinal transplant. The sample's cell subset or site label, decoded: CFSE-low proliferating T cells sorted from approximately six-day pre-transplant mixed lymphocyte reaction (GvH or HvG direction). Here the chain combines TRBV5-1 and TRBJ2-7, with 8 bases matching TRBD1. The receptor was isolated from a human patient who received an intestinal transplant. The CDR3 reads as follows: CASSLYRGLDEQYF. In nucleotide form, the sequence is TGCGCCAGCAGCTTGTACAGGGGGTTGGACGAGCAGTACTTC.